A single sample gave rise to the 9 T cell receptor beta chains below, sequenced in a study of T cell clonality in common variable immunodeficiency. Here immunoSEQ multiplex PCR was the method, and the copy in TCRdb shows in-frame clones only, minus some. In total the sample includes about 64,000 clones, none of them seen once. Sequences were obtained from peripheral blood mononuclear cells. These receptors came from a person aged 18 to 70 in good health.

This clone was counted many times. The DNA ends 3 residues before the CDR3 does, and the rest of the CDR3 is filled in from the germline J gene. The chain is built from TRBV5-1 and TRBJ2-3, with TRBD2 matching over 10 bases. Germline V CDR1 and CDR2: SGHRS, YFSETQ. The length of the CDR3 is 17 residues. The V and J ends lost 1 base and 1 base, in that order; junction bases with no gene match: 6. The CDR3 bases that were read are TGCGCCAGCAGCTTGTTGGGACTAGCGAGCCGCACAGATACG. This encodes CASSLLGLASRTDT. The CDR3 in full is CASSLLGLASRTDTQYF.

This clone was picked up many times. The read is 3 residues too short to cover the CDR3 end, so that end is filled in from the germline J gene. V and J are TRBV12-5 and TRBJ2-1; 9 bases are shared with TRBD2. The V and J ends lost 6 bases and 0 bases, in that order; junction bases with no gene match: 0. Germline CDR1 is LGHNT and CDR2 is FRNRAP. The CDR3 covers 14 residues. The CDR3 bases that were read are TGTGCTAGTGGACTAGCGGGCTCCTACAATGAG. It yields the protein CASGLAGSYNE. Given in full, the CDR3 is CASGLAGSYNEQFF. The whole variable domain, filled in from reference TRBV12-5 and TRBJ2-1, reads DARVTQTPRHKVTEMGQEVTMRCQPILGHNTVFWYRQTMMQGLELLAYFRNRAPLDDSGMPKDRFSAEMPDATLATLKIQPSEPRDSAVYFCASGLAGSYNEQFFGPGTRLTVL.

This clone was observed many times. The DNA ends 3 residues before the CDR3 does, and the rest of the CDR3 is filled in from the germline J gene. The chain is built from TRBV7-6 and TRBJ2-1, with D uncertain. Germline V lookup: CDR1 SGHVS, CDR2 FNYEAQ. V lost 1 base to trimming and J lost 0 bases, with 13 bases between them. This CDR3 comprises 17 residues. CDR3 DNA, as far as it was read: TGTGCCAGCAGCTTAGGCCCGCCAGCGAGCTCCTACAATGAG. Its translation is CASSLGPPASSYNE. The full CDR3 protein reads CASSLGPPASSYNEQFF.

This clone appeared many times. The CDR3 end lies 3 residues beyond the end of the read and is filled in from the germline J gene. The rearrangement links TRBV7-8 to TRBJ2-1, with TRBD2 matching over 9 bases. The CDR3 is 16 amino acids. CDR1 is SGHVS and CDR2 is FQNEAQ in the germline V gene. V gave up 5 bases and J gave up 0 bases; unmatched junction bases: 5. Here the CDR3 reads CASSPLAGNSYNEQFF. CDR3 DNA (partial): TGTGCCAGCAGCCCACTAGCGGGCAACTCCTACAATGAG.

This clone was counted ten times or more. The read is 3 residues too short to cover the CDR3 end, so that end is filled in from the germline J gene. The V gene is TRBV7-3, the J gene TRBJ2-5, with D possibly TRBD1 on 6 matching bases. From germline, CDR1 is SGHTA and CDR2 FQGTGA. V lost 1 base, J lost 3 bases, and 6 bases lay in between. CDR3 length: 13 residues. CDR3 region: CASSLRTEETQYF. The sequenced part of the CDR3 DNA is TGTGCCAGCAGCTTAAGGACAGAAGAGACC.

Ten or more counts support this clone. The sequence runs out 3 residues before the end of the CDR3; the remainder is reconstructed from the germline J gene. The chain has TRBV20-1 and TRBJ2-1, with 12 bases identical to TRBD2. The CDR3 runs 15 residues. With 3 bases clipped from V and 6 bases from J, the junction kept 6 bases outside the gene matches. CDR1 DFQATT and CDR2 SNEGSKA come from the germline V gene (reference sequence). The CDR3: CSASRPSGRGNEQFF. Partial CDR3 DNA: TGCAGTGCTAGCCGCCCTAGCGGGAGGGGCAATGAG.

This clone was detected ten times or more. The read comes to an end 3 residues before the CDR3 does, leaving the germline J gene to fill in the end. This sequence joins TRBV18 and TRBJ2-7, with 7 bases that match TRBD1. Germline V gene sequence: CDR1 KGHSH, CDR2 LQKENI. This CDR3 region has 13 residues. The J segment lost 3 bases and the V segment lost 1 base, leaving 0 bases of the junction unmatched. The CDR3 spells CASSPRTGYEQYF. CDR3 DNA (partial): TGTGCCAGCTCACCACGGACAGGCTACGAG. The full variable domain, in which reference TRBV18 and TRBJ2-7 provide the parts outside the CDR3, is NAGVMQNPRHLVRRRGQEARLRCSPMKGHSHVYWYRQLPEEGLKFMVYLQKENIIDESGMPKERFSAEFPKEGPSILRIQQVVRGDSAAYFCASSPRTGYEQYFGPGTRLTVT.

At least ten counts were recorded for this clone. The observed sequence ends 3 residues before the CDR3 terminus, with the missing tail filled in from the germline J gene. V gene TRBV27 combines with J gene TRBJ2-3; 8 nucleotides agree with TRBD1. Germline CDR1 MNHEY, CDR2 SMNVEV (reference sequence). CDR3 length: 14 amino acids. V was pared by 3 bases and J by 2 bases, with 1 base of the junction left unmatched. The CDR3 DNA, read in part, is TGTGCCAGCAGTTTGGACAGGGCCACAGATACG. This translates into CASSLDRATDT. The entire CDR3 protein reads CASSLDRATDTQYF.

This clone was observed many times. The CDR3 end falls 3 residues outside the read, so it is completed with the germline J gene. The V gene is TRBV29-1, the J gene TRBJ2-1; weak D call: TRBD1 (6 bases). CDR1 is SQVTM, CDR2 ANQGSEA, per germline. The length of the CDR3 is 11 residues. The V end was cut by 8 bases, the J end by 7 bases, with 12 bases between. The DNA read from the CDR3 is TGCAGCATTTACAGGGTAAATGAG. Translating it yields CSIYRVNE. The full CDR3 protein is CSIYRVNEQFF.